The 17 T cell receptor beta chains listed next were all sequenced from one sample in a study of long-term antiretroviral therapy in people with HIV. Researchers ran immunoSEQ v3.0 at survey level. The assay was immunoSEQ multiplex PCR, and TCRdb's table has in-frame clones only and misses some. Of about 36,000 clones listed, 80% were seen once; the top ten hold about 6%. The starting material was unsorted PBMCs, obtained 3.4 years after starting antiretroviral therapy. Receptors were obtained from a man aged 25-40 years with HIV.

The rearrangement links TRBV11-2 to TRBJ2-5; TRBD1 matches at 9 bases. Unmatched junction bases numbered 7, after V lost 7 bases and J lost 4 bases. CDR3 length: 14 residues. CDR1 and CDR2 from the germline V gene are SGHAT and FQNNGV. The CDR3 spells CASTSGQGRETQYF. The CDR3 DNA sequence: TGTGCCAGCACCTCCGGACAGGGGCGAGAGACCCAGTACTTC.

The chain recombines TRBV28 with TRBJ2-1; 7 bases fit TRBD2. The CDR3 runs to 16 residues. V was clipped by 1 base and J by 7 bases; unmatched bases: 10. The germline CDR1 and CDR2 sequences are MDHEN and SYDVKM. CDR3 in amino acids: CASSLFGQGGYNEQFF. CDR3 nucleotides: TGTGCCAGCAGTTTATTTGGGCAGGGAGGGTATAATGAGCAGTTCTTC.

This chain links TRBV11-2 with TRBJ2-7; perhaps TRBD1 as D (6 bases). Per germline, CDR1 SGHAT and CDR2 FQNNGV. Trimming took 7 bases from V and 4 from J, leaving 26 bases between them. This CDR3 has 17 amino acids. CDR3 sequence reads: CASISGAGSGRAYEQYF. The DNA of the CDR3 is TGTGCCAGCATATCAGGGGCCGGGTCGGGTCGGGCATACGAGCAGTACTTC.

The V and J genes are TRBV19 and TRBJ2-7, with 7 bases lining up with TRBD2. V trimming: 4 bases; J trimming: 3 bases; junction bases outside the gene matches: 6. CDR1 LNHDA and CDR2 SQIVND come from the germline V gene (reference sequence). The CDR3 extends over 14 amino acids. The DNA for the CDR3 is TGTGCCAGTAGTAGGGAGGGAAGAAACTACGAGCAGTACTTC. This sequence encodes CASSREGRNYEQYF.

J is TRBJ1-2 and V is TRBV27; D possibly corresponds to TRBD1 (5 bases). CDR3 length: 17 residues. The V and J ends lost 2 bases and 8 bases respectively, with 24 bases between them. Germline V lookup: CDR1 MNHEY, CDR2 SMNVEV (reference sequence). The CDR3 nucleotides read TGTGCCAGCAGTTTAGCCCCCCCGGAAGGGGCAGGTAGGGGCTACACCTTC. Translated, it gives CASSLAPPEGAGRGYTF.

The rearrangement joins TRBV5-5 to TRBJ2-1, with unresolved D. Trimming took 4 bases from V and 5 from J, leaving 1 base between them. CDR3 length: 10 residues. Germline CDR1 SGHKS, CDR2 YYEKEE (reference sequence). The CDR3 loop reads CASSHNEQFF. The CDR3 nucleotides read TGTGCCAGCAGCCACAATGAGCAGTTCTTC.

The chain joins TRBV6-5 to TRBJ2-1; 7 bases fit TRBD2. The CDR3 is 14 residues long. CDR1 is MNHEY, CDR2 SVGAGI, per germline. The ends lost 7 bases at V and 7 bases at J; junction bases unmatched: 10. CDR3 residues: CASTNGGGRNEQFF. For the CDR3, the DNA is TGTGCCAGCACCAACGGGGGAGGGCGGAATGAGCAGTTCTTC.

V is TRBV15 and J is TRBJ2-1; D gene uncertain. The CDR3 covers 13 residues. Trimming shortened V by 0 bases and J by 9 bases, and 9 bases separated the two germline ends. Germline values: CDR1 LNHNV, CDR2 YYDKDF (reference sequence). CDR3 sequence: CATSRDLGGEQFF. CDR3 bases: TGTGCCACCAGCAGAGATCTTGGCGGTGAGCAGTTCTTC.

The chain uses TRBV7-2 and TRBJ1-2, with 7 bases that match TRBD1. CDR3 length: 13 residues. V lost 4 bases, J lost 5 bases, and 4 bases stayed unmatched. In germline, CDR1 is SGHTA, CDR2 FQGNSA. CDR3: CASSSDRDYGYTF. CDR3 nucleotide sequence: TGTGCCAGCAGCTCTGACAGGGATTATGGCTACACCTTC.

The chain recombines TRBV5-5 with TRBJ1-5; the D is unclear. This CDR3 spans 15 amino acids. The ends were cut back, 0 bases at V and 2 bases at J, with 9 bases in the middle. CDR1 and CDR2 (germline): SGHKS, YYEKEE (reference sequence). CDR3 protein: CASSLGGKGNQPQHF. For the CDR3, the DNA is TGTGCCAGCAGCTTGGGGGGTAAGGGCAATCAGCCCCAGCATTTT.

The rearrangement joins TRBV27 to TRBJ2-7, with 11 positions matching TRBD1. The CDR3 loop spans 19 amino acids. Germline lookup yields CDR1 MNHEY and CDR2 SMNVEV (reference sequence). J was trimmed by 2 bases and V by 6 bases; bases with no gene match: 18. CDR3 sequence: CASRSPGTGGLAGPYEQYF. Here the CDR3 DNA reads TGTGCCAGCAGATCCCCCGGGACAGGGGGGTTAGCGGGACCCTACGAGCAGTACTTC.

The chain couples TRBV6-1 to TRBJ2-3; 10 nucleotides agree with TRBD2. V lost 6 bases and J lost 1; bases outside the gene matches: 4. The germline V gene has CDR1 MNHNS and CDR2 SASEGT. This CDR3 has 15 amino acids. The CDR3 here is CASSFTSGGTDTQYF. The CDR3 DNA reads TGTGCCAGCAGCTTTACTAGCGGGGGCACAGATACGCAGTATTTT.

This clone came up once. V is TRBV14 and J is TRBJ2-1, with 9 bases aligning to TRBD1. Germline loops: CDR1 SGHDN, CDR2 FVKESK. Trimming cost V 3 bases and J 7 bases; bases outside gene matches: 22. This CDR3 is 20 amino acids long. CDR3: CASSHRDPLKTGGNLNEQFF. The CDR3 DNA reads TGTGCCAGCAGCCACCGAGACCCGCTAAAGACAGGGGGAAATTTGAATGAGCAGTTCTTC.

This CDR3 is CASSSNPANTGELFF. CDR3 in DNA: TGTGCCAGCAGCTCTAATCCAGCGAACACCGGGGAGCTGTTTTTT. The rearrangement joins TRBV7-2 to TRBJ2-2; no clear D. Germline CDR1 and CDR2: SGHTA and FQGNSA. V was trimmed by 4 bases and J by 0 bases, leaving 9 bases between them. The CDR3 totals 15 residues.

The V gene is TRBV5-8, the J gene TRBJ2-3; weak D call: TRBD1 (6 bases). The CDR3 has 14 residues. Trimming stripped 0 bases from V and 1 base from J, with 6 bases between. Germline values: CDR1 SGHTS, CDR2 YDEGEE. CDR3 sequence reads: CASSLDRGTDTQYF. CDR3 nucleotides: TGTGCCAGCAGCTTGGACAGGGGCACAGATACGCAGTATTTT.

This clone was recorded once. V is TRBV7-9 and J is TRBJ1-3; a weak D match, TRBD1 (5 bases). The V end lost 4 bases, the J end lost 6 bases, and 16 bases lay between the germline ends. The CDR3 runs to 15 residues. Germline V lookup: CDR1 SEHNR, CDR2 FQNEAQ (reference sequence). The CDR3, as DNA: TGTGCCAGCAGCTACCCCCGGGACGCTCAAAACACCATATATTTT. As protein: CASSYPRDAQNTIYF. The variable domain in full, with the rest retrieved from reference TRBV7-9 and TRBJ1-3, is DTGVSQNPRHKITKRGQNVTFRCDPISEHNRLYWYRQTLGQGPEFLTYFQNEAQLEKSRLLSDRFSAERPKGSFSTLEIQRTEQGDSAMYLCASSYPRDAQNTIYFGEGSWLTVV.

The genes are TRBV4-3 and TRBJ1-1; possible D gene TRBD1, 5 bases. Germline-derived CDR1 and CDR2 are LGHNA and YSLEER. The CDR3 contains 14 residues. The germline V and J ends were trimmed by 3 bases and 3 bases, with 11 bases remaining between them. The CDR3 DNA sequence: TGCGCCAGCAGCCAGGGGACCAGGGACACTGAAGCTTTCTTT. Amino acids: CASSQGTRDTEAFF.